A single sample is the source of the 14 T cell receptor beta chains below, sequenced in a study of CD4 T cells in relation to SARS-CoV-2 and coronaviruses. Produced via immunoSEQ multiplex PCR; TCRdb's table is partial and in-frame only. The data contain about 54,000 clones, about 91% of them singletons. The sequenced sample was naive CD4+ T cells from PBMCs. Subset of the sample: naive CD4+ T cells isolated by negative enrichment. The source is an adult with COVID-19.

V gene TRBV9 combines with J gene TRBJ2-3; TRBD2 matches at 16 bases. CDR1 SGDLS and CDR2 YYNGEE come from the germline V gene. Trimming cost V 0 bases and J 1 base; bases outside gene matches: 8. The CDR3 contains 20 residues. CDR3 sequence reads: CASSVDPGTSGRAGTDTQYF. For the CDR3, the DNA is TGTGCCAGCAGCGTAGACCCCGGGACTAGCGGGAGGGCCGGCACAGATACGCAGTATTTT.

V and J are TRBV30 and TRBJ1-4; 7 bases align to TRBD1. The germline gives CDR1 GTSNPN, CDR2 SVGIG (reference sequence). V lost 1 base to trimming and J lost 4 bases; unmatched junction nucleotides: 21. CDR3 length: 20 amino acids. The CDR3 sequence is CAWSATVLRVRTGVNEKLFF. Written as DNA, the CDR3 is TGTGCCTGGAGTGCGACGGTTTTGCGGGTACGGACAGGAGTTAATGAAAAACTGTTTTTT.

The rearrangement joins TRBV18 to TRBJ1-3, with a possible D match to TRBD1 (6 bases). In germline, CDR1 is KGHSH, CDR2 LQKENI. CDR3 length: 16 amino acids. The V and J ends lost 1 base and 7 bases respectively, with 17 bases between them. The CDR3 coding sequence is TGTGCCAGCTCACCACTTGAAGGGGGGTCCGGGAACACCATATATTTT. Residues: CASSPLEGGSGNTIYF. Complete variable domain (other parts from reference TRBV18 and TRBJ1-3): NAGVMQNPRHLVRRRGQEARLRCSPMKGHSHVYWYRQLPEEGLKFMVYLQKENIIDESGMPKERFSAEFPKEGPSILRIQQVVRGDSAAYFCASSPLEGGSGNTIYFGEGSWLTVV.

This chain links TRBV3-1 (or the pseudogene TRBV3-2) with TRBJ2-7, with TRBD1 matching 7 bases. With V trimmed by 3 bases and J by 7 bases, 9 bases remained unmatched. The germline V gene encodes CDR1 LGHDT and CDR2 YNNKEL (reference sequence). The CDR3 consists of 14 residues. In DNA form, the CDR3 reads TGTGCCAGCAGCCAGGGGACAGTTCAACGAGAGCAGTACTTC. Its protein product is CASSQGTVQREQYF.

The chain joins TRBV5-5 to TRBJ1-4; D is ambiguous. Germline loops: CDR1 SGHKS, CDR2 YYEKEE (reference sequence). The CDR3 contains 15 residues. The germline V and J ends were trimmed by 0 bases and 8 bases, with 14 bases remaining between them. This CDR3 is CASSLVPGFQEKLFF. The CDR3 DNA sequence: TGTGCCAGCAGCTTGGTTCCGGGGTTCCAGGAAAAACTGTTTTTT.

J is TRBJ1-2 and V is TRBV19; D not resolved. The germline V and J ends were trimmed by 0 bases and 4 bases, with 6 bases remaining between them. In germline, CDR1 is LNHDA, CDR2 SQIVND (reference sequence). The CDR3 spans 13 residues. CDR3 region: CASSIERSYGYTF. The CDR3 DNA reads as TGTGCCAGTAGTATAGAGCGGTCCTATGGCTACACCTTC.

The rearrangement uses TRBV6-4 and TRBJ1-2; a weak D match, TRBD1 (6 bases). CDR1 MRHNA and CDR2 SNTAGT come from the germline V gene. The V gene lost 6 bases and the J gene lost 2 bases, with 16 bases spanning the gap. The CDR3 has 15 residues. The chain's CDR3 is CASREQTQGNYGYTF. The CDR3 DNA reads TGTGCCAGCAGAGAACAAACCCAGGGGAACTATGGCTACACCTTC.

This clone appeared a single time. This chain uses TRBV5-8 with TRBJ2-1; 9 positions match TRBD1. CDR1 and CDR2 from the germline V gene are SGHTS and YDEGEE. CDR3 length: 15 residues. The junction had 4 bases not matched to a gene; V was cut back by 2 bases and J by 4 bases. CDR3 sequence reads: CASSLRQGEYNEQFF. As DNA, the CDR3 is TGTGCCAGCAGCTTAAGACAGGGGGAATACAATGAGCAGTTCTTC.

The J gene is TRBJ2-5, the V gene TRBV9; D is perhaps TRBD1 or TRBD2 (5 bases each). Germline V CDR1 and CDR2: SGDLS, YYNGEE. V gave up 0 bases and J gave up 5 bases, with 11 bases separating them. This CDR3 is 14 amino acids long. CDR3 in amino acids: CASSVAPGTETQYF. Here the CDR3 DNA reads TGTGCCAGCAGCGTAGCGCCAGGGACGGAGACCCAGTACTTC.

The rearrangement uses TRBV9 and TRBJ2-3; the match to TRBD1 covers 7 bases. There are 14 residues in the CDR3. The junction had 3 bases not matched to a gene; V was cut back by 0 bases and J by 5 bases. Germline V lookup: CDR1 SGDLS, CDR2 YYNGEE. The CDR3 is CASSVDRGGDTQYF. As DNA, the CDR3 is TGTGCCAGCAGCGTAGACAGGGGCGGAGATACGCAGTATTTT.

This chain links TRBV29-1 with TRBJ2-3, with 8 nucleotides matching TRBD2. The trim removed 3 bases at V and 1 base at J, leaving 6 bases unmatched. Per germline, CDR1 SQVTM and CDR2 ANQGSEA. CDR3 length: 15 amino acids. The CDR3 protein is CSVETAGERTDTQYF. The CDR3 region has the DNA TGCAGCGTTGAGACAGCGGGAGAACGCACAGATACGCAGTATTTT.

The chain uses TRBV18 and TRBJ2-7, with 8 nucleotides matching TRBD1. Losses at the gene ends were 6 bases for V and 3 bases for J; bases not matched to a gene: 7. This CDR3 comprises 14 residues. Germline V lookup: CDR1 KGHSH, CDR2 LQKENI. This CDR3 is CASSGQGGLYEQYF. The CDR3 DNA sequence: TGTGCCAGCTCCGGACAGGGTGGACTCTACGAGCAGTACTTC.

Comments on this clone: Compared with germline, one end of the junction differs, possibly owing to a read error. J is TRBJ2-5 and V is TRBV7-7, with 15 positions matching TRBD2. CDR3 length: 16 amino acids. Germline V gene lookup returns CDR1 SSHAT and CDR2 FNYEAQ (reference sequence). The CDR3 bases are TGTGCTAGCAGCCCCGGGACTAGCGGGAGGTGGGAGACCCAGTACTTC. Translated, it gives CASSPGTSGRWETQYF.

V and J are TRBV29-1 and TRBJ1-1; tentatively, D is TRBD1 (5 bases). The CDR3 consists of 14 residues. Deletions cut 4 bases from V and 5 bases from J, with 17 bases between. Germline V gives CDR1 SQVTM, CDR2 ANQGSEA. The CDR3 loop reads CSVGTSGFGTEAFF. DNA for the CDR3: TGCAGCGTTGGGACAAGCGGATTTGGGACTGAAGCTTTCTTT.